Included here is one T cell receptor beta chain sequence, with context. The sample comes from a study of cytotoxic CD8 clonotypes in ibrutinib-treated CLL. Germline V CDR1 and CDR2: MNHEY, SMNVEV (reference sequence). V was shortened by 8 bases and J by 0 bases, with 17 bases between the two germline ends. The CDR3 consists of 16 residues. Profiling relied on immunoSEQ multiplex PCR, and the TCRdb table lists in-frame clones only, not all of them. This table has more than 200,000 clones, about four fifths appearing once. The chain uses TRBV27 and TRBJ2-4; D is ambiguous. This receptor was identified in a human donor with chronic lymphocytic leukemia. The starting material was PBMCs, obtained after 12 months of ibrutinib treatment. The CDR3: CASSEYTWLAKNIQYF. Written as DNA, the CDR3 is TGTGCCAGCTCCGAATACACGTGGCTAGCCAAAAACATTCAGTACTTC.